The entry below gives a single T cell receptor beta chain sequence along with its context. The antigen is undetermined. A much larger clone sits a single nucleotide away, making a read error possible. The TCRbeta library was prepared with unique molecular identifiers. TCRdb fed the PCR reads into MiXCR, producing one record per CDR3 protein. The sample shows 120,000 to 150,000 distinct CDR3 sequences, 7.5% to 9% of them seen only once. The CDR3 is 15 amino acids. Trimming shortened V by 3 bases and J by 0 bases, and 9 bases separated the two germline ends. Germline assignment: CDR1 SGHRS and CDR2 YFSETQ. This sample is drawn from a study of T-cell reconstitution after alpha-beta-depleted transplantation in children. Study outcomes and limitations: Newly produced T cells mostly provided counts and TCRbeta diversity after one year, as hyperexpanded clones declined. In some patients, recipient T cells and intrathymic progenitors surviving conditioning explained high day-60 diversity. Roughly two months post-transplant, alpha-beta T cells reportedly originated from several hundred graft clones that had expanded.

V and J are TRBV5-1 and TRBJ2-2, with D possibly matching TRBD1 (5 bases). The sample in question was PBMCs, mostly from graft donor cells, obtained 180 days after TCRalphabeta/CD19-depleted stem cell transplant. This TCR came from a female patient between 2 and 10 years old who had a stem cell transplant for congenital amegakaryocytic thrombocytopenia, so the T cells may come from the graft donor. The CDR3 sequence is CASSWGPTNTGELFF. CDR3 in DNA: TGCGCCAGCAGCTGGGGCCCCACGAACACCGGGGAGCTGTTTTTT.